This TCR beta chain is from a study of T cell responses to AZD1222 COVID-19 vaccine. Second-dose intervals near 4 or 12 weeks were combined. Germline trimming cut 7 bases from V and 3 bases from J; bases unmatched to any gene: 6. This CDR3 contains 15 residues. Looked up from germline, CDR1 is LNHDA and CDR2 is SQIVND (reference sequence). Produced via immunoSEQ multiplex PCR; TCRdb's table is partial and in-frame only. The data show approximately 130,000 clones, around 90% seen once. With regard to this clone: The antigen is undetermined.

General study results and limits: It was only after the peak T cell response that any repertoires were sampled.

The sample consisted of peripheral blood, taken 28 days after the second AZD1222 dose. V and J are TRBV19 and TRBJ2-3; 11 positions match TRBD1. The sequence was obtained from an adult who received the AZD1222 COVID-19 vaccine. This CDR3 reads CASKDRGHGTDTQYF. CDR3 bases: TGTGCCAGTAAGGACAGGGGGCATGGAACAGATACGCAGTATTTT.